This TCR beta chain was retrieved from a study of response to subunit inactivated influenza vaccine. Study results and limitations: Every seasonal influenza vaccination brings in few new T cells, the authors suggested.

Per germline, CDR1 MNHNS and CDR2 SASEGT. V lost 6 bases and J lost 2, with 14 bases in between. The CDR3 has 14 amino acids. TCRdb used MiXCR to reprocess the RT-PCR reads, holding one entry per CDR3 protein. The sample lists some 300,000 distinct CDR3 sequences, roughly 22% occurring once. Comment on this clonotype: The antigen is unknown.

The sequencing here drew on PBMCs from blood, taken 21 months after vaccination. The chain uses TRBV6-1 and TRBJ2-7; TRBD2 might be the D (6 bases). The receptor's source is a man aged 45 to 75 who received an inactivated influenza vaccine. This CDR3 reads CASRDPSAAYEQYF. CDR3 DNA sequence: TGTGCCAGCAGAGACCCTAGCGCCGCCTACGAGCAGTACTTC.